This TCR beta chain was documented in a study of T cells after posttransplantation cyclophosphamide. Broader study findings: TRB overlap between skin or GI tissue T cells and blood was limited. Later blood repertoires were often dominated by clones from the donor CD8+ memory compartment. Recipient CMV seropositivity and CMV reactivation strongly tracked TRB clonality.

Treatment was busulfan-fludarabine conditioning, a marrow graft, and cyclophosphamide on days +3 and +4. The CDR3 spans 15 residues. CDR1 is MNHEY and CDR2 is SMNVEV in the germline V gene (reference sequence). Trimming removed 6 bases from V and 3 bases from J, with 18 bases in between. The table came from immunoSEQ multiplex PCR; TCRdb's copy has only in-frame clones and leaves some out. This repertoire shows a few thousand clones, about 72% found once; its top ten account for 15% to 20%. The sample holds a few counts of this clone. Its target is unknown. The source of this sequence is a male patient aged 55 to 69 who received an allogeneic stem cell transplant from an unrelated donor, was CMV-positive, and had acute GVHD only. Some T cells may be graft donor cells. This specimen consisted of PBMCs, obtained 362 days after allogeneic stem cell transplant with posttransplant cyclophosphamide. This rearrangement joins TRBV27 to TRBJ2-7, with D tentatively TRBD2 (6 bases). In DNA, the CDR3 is TGTGCCAGCAGCCTATTCGGGGGTCTTGACTACGAGCAGTACTTC. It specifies CASSLFGGLDYEQYF.